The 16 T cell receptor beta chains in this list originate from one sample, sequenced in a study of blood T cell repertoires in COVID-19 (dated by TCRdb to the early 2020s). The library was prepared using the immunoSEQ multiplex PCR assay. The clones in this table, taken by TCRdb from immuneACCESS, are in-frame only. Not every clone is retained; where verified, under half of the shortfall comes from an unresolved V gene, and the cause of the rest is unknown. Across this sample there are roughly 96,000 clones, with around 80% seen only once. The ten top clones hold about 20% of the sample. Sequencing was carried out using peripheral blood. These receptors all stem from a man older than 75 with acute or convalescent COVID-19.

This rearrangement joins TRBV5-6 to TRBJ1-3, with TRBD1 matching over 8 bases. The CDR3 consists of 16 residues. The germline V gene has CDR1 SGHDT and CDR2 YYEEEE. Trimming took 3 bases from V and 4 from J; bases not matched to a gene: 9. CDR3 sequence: CASSSLTGVAGNTIYF. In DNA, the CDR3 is TGTGCCAGCAGCTCCCTGACAGGGGTTGCCGGAAACACCATATATTTT.

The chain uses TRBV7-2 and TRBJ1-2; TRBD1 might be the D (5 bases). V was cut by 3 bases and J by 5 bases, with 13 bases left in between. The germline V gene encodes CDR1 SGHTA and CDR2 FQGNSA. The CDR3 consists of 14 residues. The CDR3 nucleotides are TGTGCCAGCAGCTTGAAAGGGGCCACTTATGGCTACACCTTC. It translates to CASSLKGATYGYTF.

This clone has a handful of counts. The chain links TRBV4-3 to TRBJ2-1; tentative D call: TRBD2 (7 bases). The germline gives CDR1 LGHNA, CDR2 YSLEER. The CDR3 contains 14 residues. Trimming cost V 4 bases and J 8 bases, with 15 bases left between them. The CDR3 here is CASSLGGARDEQFF. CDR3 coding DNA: TGCGCCAGCAGCCTTGGGGGGGCCAGAGATGAGCAGTTCTTC.

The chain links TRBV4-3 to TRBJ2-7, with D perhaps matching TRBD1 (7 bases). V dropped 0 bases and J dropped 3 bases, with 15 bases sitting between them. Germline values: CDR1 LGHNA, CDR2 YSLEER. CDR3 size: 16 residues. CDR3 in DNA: TGCGCCAGCAGCCAAGACGGCGCGGGACAGTACTACGAGCAGTACTTC. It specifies CASSQDGAGQYYEQYF.

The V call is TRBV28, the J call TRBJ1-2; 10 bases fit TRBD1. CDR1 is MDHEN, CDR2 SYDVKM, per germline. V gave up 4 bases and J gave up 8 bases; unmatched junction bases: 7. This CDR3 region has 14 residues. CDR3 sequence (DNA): TGTGCCAGCAGTTCGGGACAGGGGTTCATCGGCTACACCTTC. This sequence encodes CASSSGQGFIGYTF.

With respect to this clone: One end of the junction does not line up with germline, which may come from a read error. The CDR3 DNA is TGTGCTAGCAGCCCACAGGGTACATCCCGAGAGACCCAGTACTTC. Protein product: CASSPQGTSRETQYF. The chain carries TRBV7-7 and TRBJ2-5; D is possibly TRBD1 (6 bases). This CDR3 is built from 15 residues. Germline V gene data show CDR1 as SSHAT and CDR2 as FNYEAQ (reference sequence).

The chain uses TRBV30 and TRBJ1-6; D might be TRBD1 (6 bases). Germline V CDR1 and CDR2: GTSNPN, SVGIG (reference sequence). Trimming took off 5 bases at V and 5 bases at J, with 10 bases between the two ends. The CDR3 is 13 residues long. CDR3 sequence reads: CAWGQTNNSPLHF. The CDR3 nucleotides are TGTGCCTGGGGACAGACTAATAATTCACCCCTCCACTTT.

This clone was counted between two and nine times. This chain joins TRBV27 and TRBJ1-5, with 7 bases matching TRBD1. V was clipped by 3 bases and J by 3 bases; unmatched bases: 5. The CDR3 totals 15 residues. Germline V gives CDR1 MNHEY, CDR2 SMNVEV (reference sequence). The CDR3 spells CASSLNRGFNQPQHF. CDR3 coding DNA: TGTGCCAGCAGTTTGAACAGGGGTTTCAATCAGCCCCAGCATTTT.

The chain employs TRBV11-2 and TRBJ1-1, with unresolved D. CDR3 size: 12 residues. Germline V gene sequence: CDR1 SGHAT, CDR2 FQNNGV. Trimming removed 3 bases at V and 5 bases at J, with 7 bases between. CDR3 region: CASSLSRTEAFF. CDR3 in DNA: TGTGCCAGCAGCTTGTCTCGGACTGAAGCTTTCTTT.

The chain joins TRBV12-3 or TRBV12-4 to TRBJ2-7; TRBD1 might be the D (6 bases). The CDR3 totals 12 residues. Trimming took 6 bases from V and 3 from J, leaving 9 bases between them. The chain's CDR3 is CASRVDSYEQYF. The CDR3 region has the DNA TGTGCCAGCAGGGTGGACAGCTACGAGCAGTACTTC.

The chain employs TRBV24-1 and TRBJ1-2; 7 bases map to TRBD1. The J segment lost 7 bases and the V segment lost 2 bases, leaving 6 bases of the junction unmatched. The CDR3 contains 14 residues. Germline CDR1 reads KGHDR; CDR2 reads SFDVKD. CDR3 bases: TGTGCCACCAGTGATTCCCTGACAGGGCCTGGCTACACCTTC. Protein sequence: CATSDSLTGPGYTF.

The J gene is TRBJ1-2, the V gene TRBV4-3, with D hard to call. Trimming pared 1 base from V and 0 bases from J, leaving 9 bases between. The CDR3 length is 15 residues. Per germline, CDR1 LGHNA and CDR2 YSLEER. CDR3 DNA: TGCGCCAGCAGCCAAGTGGCCGCTTCTAACTATGGCTACACCTTC. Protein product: CASSQVAASNYGYTF.

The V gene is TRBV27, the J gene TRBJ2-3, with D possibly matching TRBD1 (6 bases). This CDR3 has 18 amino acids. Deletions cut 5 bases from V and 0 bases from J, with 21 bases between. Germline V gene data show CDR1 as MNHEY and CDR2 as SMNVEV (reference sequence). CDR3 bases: TGTGCCAGCAGTACCTCAAAGACAGGTCTACCTAGCACAGATACGCAGTATTTT. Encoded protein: CASSTSKTGLPSTDTQYF.

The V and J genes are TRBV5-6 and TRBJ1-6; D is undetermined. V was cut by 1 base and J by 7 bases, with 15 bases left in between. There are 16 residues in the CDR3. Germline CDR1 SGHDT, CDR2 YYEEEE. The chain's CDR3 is CASSLNRGFVNSPLHF. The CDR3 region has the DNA TGTGCCAGCAGCTTGAATCGAGGGTTTGTGAATTCACCCCTCCACTTT. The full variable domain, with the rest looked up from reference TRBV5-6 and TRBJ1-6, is DAGVTQSPTHLIKTRGQQVTLRCSPKSGHDTVSWYQQALGQGPQFIFQYYEEEERQRGNFPDRFSGHQFPNYSSELNVNALLLGDSALYLCASSLNRGFVNSPLHFGNGTRLTVT.

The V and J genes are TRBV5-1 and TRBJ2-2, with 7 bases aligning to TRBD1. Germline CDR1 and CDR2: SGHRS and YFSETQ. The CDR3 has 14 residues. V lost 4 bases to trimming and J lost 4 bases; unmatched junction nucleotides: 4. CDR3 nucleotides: TGCGCCAGCAGCGAGGGACAGCTCACCGGGGAGCTGTTTTTT. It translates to CASSEGQLTGELFF.

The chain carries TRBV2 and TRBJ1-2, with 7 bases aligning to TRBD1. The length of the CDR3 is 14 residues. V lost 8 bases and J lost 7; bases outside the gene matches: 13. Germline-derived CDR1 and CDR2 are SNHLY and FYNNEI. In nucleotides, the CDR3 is TGTGCCAGCTCTCCACAGGGGCGCGGCGGTGGCTACACCTTC. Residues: CASSPQGRGGGYTF.